These 22 T cell receptor beta chains were all obtained from the same sample, sequenced in a study of cytomegalovirus exposure and HLA in healthy donors. Amplification used 60 Vbeta primers and 13 Jbeta primers. The assay was immunoSEQ multiplex PCR, and TCRdb's table has in-frame clones only and misses some. The sample has under 200,000 clones, roughly 13% seen once; the top ten hold 7.8%. The sample comprised PBMCs. These receptors were obtained from a man aged 50 or older in good health and CMV-seropositive.

The chain uses TRBV12-5 and TRBJ2-1, with TRBD2 identical over 11 bases. The CDR3 contains 15 residues. Germline lookup yields CDR1 LGHNT and CDR2 FRNRAP. The V segment lost 1 base and the J segment 12 bases; nucleotides outside the gene matches: 8. For the CDR3, the DNA is TGTGCTAGTGGTTTGGGACTAGCGGGGTCGTCGGGGCAGTTCTTC. This translates into CASGLGLAGSSGQFF. The whole variable domain, filled in from reference TRBV12-5 and TRBJ2-1, reads DARVTQTPRHKVTEMGQEVTMRCQPILGHNTVFWYRQTMMQGLELLAYFRNRAPLDDSGMPKDRFSAEMPDATLATLKIQPSEPRDSAVYFCASGLGLAGSSGQFFGPGTRLTVL.

The DNA of the CDR3 is TGTGCCAGCAGCGCAACAGGGTTTTTCACTGAAGCTTTCTTT. It yields the protein CASSATGFFTEAFF. The rearrangement uses TRBV7-9 and TRBJ1-1, with D possibly being TRBD1 (6 bases). The V end was cut by 5 bases, the J end by 4 bases, with 14 bases between. This CDR3 contains 14 residues. The V gene's germline CDR1 is SEHNR and CDR2 FQNEAQ (reference sequence).

V usage is TRBV7-6 and J usage is TRBJ1-4; 7 bases are shared with TRBD1. This CDR3 region has 15 residues. J was trimmed by 6 bases and V by 2 bases; bases with no gene match: 6. Germline loops: CDR1 SGHVS, CDR2 FNYEAQ. As DNA, the CDR3 is TGTGCCAGCAGCTTATCTGGGGACAGTTATGAAAAACTGTTTTTT. Translation: CASSLSGDSYEKLFF.

A few counts support this clone. V is TRBV10-2 and J is TRBJ2-3; D possibly corresponds to TRBD2 (6 bases). Trimming pared 3 bases from V and 9 bases from J, leaving 13 bases between. Germline V gives CDR1 WSHSY, CDR2 SAAADI. The CDR3 consists of 13 residues. CDR3 amino acids: CASSDVRRGTQYF. The CDR3 DNA follows: TGCGCCAGCAGTGATGTAAGGCGGGGCACGCAGTATTTT.

V is TRBV5-6 and J is TRBJ1-2, with 7 bases aligning to TRBD1. The CDR3 totals 14 residues. Germline loops: CDR1 SGHDT, CDR2 YYEEEE. With V trimmed by 4 bases and J by 2 bases, 5 bases remained unmatched. This CDR3 reads CASSRTGTNYGYTF. Here the CDR3 DNA reads TGTGCCAGCAGCCGGACAGGAACCAACTATGGCTACACCTTC.

This clone has more than one count but fewer than ten. This chain uses TRBV11-3 with TRBJ2-3; 12 positions match TRBD2. Trimming removed 6 bases from V and 2 bases from J; junction bases left unmatched: 12. Germline assignment: CDR1 SGHNT and CDR2 YENEEA. The CDR3 extends over 18 amino acids. CDR3 in DNA: TGTGCCAGCAGGCTCTACATCGGACTAGCGGGGTCCACAGATACGCAGTATTTT. It codes for CASRLYIGLAGSTDTQYF.

CDR3 nucleotide sequence: TGTGCCAGCAGTGTCACAGGGAACATCCTCTATGGCTACACCTTC. Translation gives CASSVTGNILYGYTF. The chain couples TRBV2 to TRBJ1-2, with D possibly matching TRBD1 (6 bases). This CDR3 contains 15 residues. Germline CDR1 is SNHLY and CDR2 is FYNNEI. Trimming took 4 bases from V and 4 from J, leaving 16 bases between them. The whole variable domain, filled in from reference TRBV2 and TRBJ1-2, reads EPEVTQTPSHQVTQMGQEVILRCVPISNHLYFYWYRQILGQKVEFLVSFYNNEISEKSEIFDDQFSVERPDGSNFTLKIRSTKLEDSAMYFCASSVTGNILYGYTFGSGTRLTVV.

This clone showed up just a few times. The rearrangement uses TRBV19 and TRBJ2-2; the match to TRBD1 covers 9 bases. The CDR3 totals 16 residues. CDR1 LNHDA and CDR2 SQIVND come from the germline V gene (reference sequence). Germline trimming cut 6 bases from V and 7 bases from J; bases unmatched to any gene: 12. CDR3 in amino acids: CASSPGTGLIGGELFF. The CDR3 nucleotides read TGTGCCAGTAGCCCCGGGACAGGGTTGATCGGCGGGGAGCTGTTTTTT.

This rearrangement joins TRBV28 to TRBJ1-5; D is undetermined. The length of the CDR3 is 12 residues. V gave up 6 bases and J gave up 0 bases, with 3 bases separating them. Germline assignment: CDR1 MDHEN and CDR2 SYDVKM. CDR3 sequence: CASRLSNQPQHF. For the CDR3, the DNA is TGTGCCAGCAGACTTAGCAATCAGCCCCAGCATTTT.

The chain uses TRBV7-9 and TRBJ1-3; possibly TRBD1 for D (5 bases). V shed 5 bases and J shed 0 bases, with 11 bases lying between them. The CDR3 contains 15 residues. Germline V gives CDR1 SEHNR, CDR2 FQNEAQ (reference sequence). CDR3 coding DNA: TGTGCCAGCAGCGCGGACATGAACTCTGGAAACACCATATATTTT. This gives the protein CASSADMNSGNTIYF.

This clone was picked up a small number of times. This chain links TRBV28 with TRBJ1-1; D is ambiguous. Germline assignment: CDR1 MDHEN and CDR2 SYDVKM. CDR3 length equals 15 residues. V lost 6 bases to trimming and J lost 1 base, with 15 bases between them. The CDR3 coding sequence is TGTGCCAGCAGCCCCCCTGCTCGGTGGAACACTGAAGCTTTCTTT. It encodes CASSPPARWNTEAFF.

This clone showed up just a few times. This sequence joins TRBV6-6 and TRBJ2-7; TRBD1 might be the D (7 bases). Germline CDR1 reads MNHNY; CDR2 reads SVGAGI (reference sequence). The CDR3 consists of 14 residues. V lost 4 bases and J lost 1, with 11 bases in between. CDR3 coding DNA: TGTGCCAGCAGTTTTGCAGGGGGGTCCTACGAGCAGTACTTC. Its translation: CASSFAGGSYEQYF.

This chain uses TRBV7-8 with TRBJ2-1; 12 bases agree with TRBD2. This CDR3 has 17 amino acids. The germline V gene encodes CDR1 SGHVS and CDR2 FQNEAQ. Trimming cost V 2 bases and J 8 bases; bases outside gene matches: 10. The CDR3 nucleotides are TGTGCCAGCAGCTTAAACGTCCCTAGCGGGGGGGCGGATGAGCAGTTCTTC. Translating it yields CASSLNVPSGGADEQFF.

V gene TRBV13 combines with J gene TRBJ2-3; 11 bases align to TRBD2. The junction had 2 bases not matched to a gene; V was cut back by 2 bases and J by 4 bases. The CDR3 totals 15 residues. Germline V gives CDR1 PRHDT, CDR2 FYEKMQ (reference sequence). The CDR3 region has the DNA TGTGCCAGCAGCTTACAACTAGCGGGGGCAGATACGCAGTATTTT. Protein sequence: CASSLQLAGADTQYF.

This clone has just a few counts. The rearrangement uses TRBV7-8 and TRBJ1-5, with 7 bases that match TRBD1. CDR1 is SGHVS and CDR2 is FQNEAQ in the germline V gene. Trimming cost V 5 bases and J 1 base; bases outside gene matches: 5. This CDR3 contains 15 residues. This chain's CDR3 is CASSPQGGSNQPQHF. DNA of the CDR3: TGTGCCAGCAGCCCCCAGGGGGGAAGCAATCAGCCCCAGCATTTT.

This clone was recorded a few times. The chain carries TRBV5-4 and TRBJ2-1; 9 nucleotides line up with TRBD1. V trimming: 2 bases; J trimming: 8 bases; junction bases outside the gene matches: 8. CDR3 length: 15 amino acids. In germline, CDR1 is SGHNT, CDR2 YYREEE (reference sequence). Here the CDR3 DNA reads TGTGCCAGCAGCTTCGGACCGGGACAGGGCTATGAGCAGTTCTTC. Residues: CASSFGPGQGYEQFF.

J is TRBJ2-1 and V is TRBV13; 14 bases agree with TRBD2. V lost 5 bases, J lost 0 bases, and 6 bases stayed unmatched. Per germline, CDR1 PRHDT and CDR2 FYEKMQ (reference sequence). The CDR3 spans 18 residues. CDR3 sequence (DNA): TGTGCCAGCAGCCTACGGACTAGCGGGAGGAGCTCCTACAATGAGCAGTTCTTC. As protein: CASSLRTSGRSSYNEQFF.

The chain employs TRBV2 and TRBJ2-5; D is perhaps TRBD1 (7 bases). The CDR3 length is 14 residues. Germline V gives CDR1 SNHLY, CDR2 FYNNEI. V lost 3 bases, J lost 4 bases, and 12 bases lay in between. CDR3: CASSEEGAAETQYF. The CDR3 nucleotides read TGTGCCAGCAGTGAGGAGGGGGCCGCAGAGACCCAGTACTTC.

This clone was found a few times. J is TRBJ1-6 and V is TRBV6-1, with 7 bases lining up with TRBD1. CDR3 length: 14 amino acids. Germline V lookup: CDR1 MNHNS, CDR2 SASEGT. V gave up 5 bases and J gave up 7 bases; unmatched junction bases: 5. The CDR3: CASSLQGLNSPLHF. The CDR3 coding sequence is TGTGCCAGCAGTTTACAGGGGTTAAATTCACCCCTCCACTTT.

V usage is TRBV29-1 and J usage is TRBJ2-1; 7 positions agree with TRBD2. With 6 bases clipped from V and 3 bases from J, the junction kept 8 bases outside the gene matches. In germline, CDR1 is SQVTM, CDR2 ANQGSEA. There are 14 residues in the CDR3. DNA for the CDR3: TGCAGCGTGGGGGTGGGAGGGGTCTACAATGAGCAGTTCTTC. It specifies CSVGVGGVYNEQFF.

The sample holds a few counts of this clone. The chain combines TRBV7-2 with TRBJ2-3; 11 nucleotides align to TRBD2. Germline V lookup: CDR1 SGHTA, CDR2 FQGNSA. CDR3 length: 16 amino acids. V shed 7 bases and J 3 bases; nucleotides not matched to a gene: 9. The CDR3 region is CASTVAGGQKTDTQYF. The CDR3 nucleotides read TGTGCCAGCACCGTAGCGGGGGGGCAGAAGACAGATACGCAGTATTTT.

This clone was detected only a few times. The J gene is TRBJ1-1, the V gene TRBV7-2, with D hard to call. The CDR3 has 15 residues. Deletions cut 6 bases from V and 0 bases from J, with 14 bases between. Germline values: CDR1 SGHTA, CDR2 FQGNSA. The CDR3: CASSFTPNLNTEAFF. Written as DNA, the CDR3 is TGTGCCAGCAGTTTTACACCGAACCTGAACACTGAAGCTTTCTTT.